This TCR beta chain was captured in a study of CD8+ T cells in alopecia areata. CDR1 is MGHRA, CDR2 YSYEKL, per germline. Trimming pared 0 bases from V and 7 bases from J, leaving 10 bases between. The CDR3 has 15 amino acids. Isolated RNA was reverse transcribed into cDNA used as the sequencing template. Repertoires were generated with immunoSEQ multiplex PCR, while TCRdb's copy carries only in-frame clones and drops some. The data hold roughly 170,000 clones, with about 60% observed a single time. The TCR comes from a human donor with alopecia areata. The sample was CD4+ T cells sorted from blood, taken at week 0. The V call is TRBV4-1, the J call TRBJ1-6; D is uncertain. CDR3 sequence (DNA): TGCGCCAGCAGCCAAGATCTATCGGGAAATTCACCCCTCCACTTT. This sequence encodes CASSQDLSGNSPLHF.